This paragraph reports one T cell receptor (beta chain). The antigen is not known. The data were taken from a study of shared clonotypes between healthy human individuals. Whole-study context: Three men and two women, aged 18 to 49, were donors.

Germline lookup yields CDR1 MNHNS and CDR2 SASEGT. V lost 10 bases and J 1 base, leaving 15 bases between the germline ends. This CDR3 has 14 amino acids. An assay was performed, and its level was deep. Data came from immunoSEQ multiplex PCR; TCRdb stores just in-frame clones and leaves some out. The table shows 950,000 to 1,200,000 clones, with 77% occurring only once. Study-wide results and limits: Sharing across four donors was highest in naive CD4 (roughly 5%) and lowest in memory CD8 (about 0.4%). Shared clonotypes across all four donors exceeded non-shared ones in generation probability.

The TCR was taken from a man younger than 35 in good health. Some clones in this sample may be carry-over from other donors' samples. This rearrangement joins TRBV6-1 to TRBJ2-3; no clear D. The sample taken for sequencing was memory CD4+ T cells from PBMCs. Subset described: CD45RA-negative fraction. The CDR3 is CATRPSSGTDTQYF. The CDR3 DNA reads TGTGCCACCCGTCCCTCTTCTGGCACAGATACGCAGTATTTT.